Listed here is a single T cell receptor beta chain. TCRdb re-called the 5' RACE reads with MiXCR, one entry per CDR3 protein. The repertoire holds approximately 500,000 distinct CDR3 sequences, with 20% to 25% as singletons. Healthy Caucasians supplied all donations. The sample is drawn from a study of identical twins. Trimming pared 2 bases from V and 3 bases from J, leaving 13 bases between. The CDR3 is made up of 16 amino acids. These same data were also listed under a study on T cells expressing NK-cell markers. As reported in that work: All TCR beta repertoires analysed originated from sorted CD3+CD56+NKG2C+, CD3+CD56+NKG2C- and CD3+CD56-NKG2C+ T cells. Only alpha-beta TCR T cells were sorted in several experiments, using an anti-gamma-delta TCR antibody.

The rearrangement joins TRBV12-3 or TRBV12-4 to TRBJ2-2; D uncertain. The receptor's source is a woman between 18 and 30 years old in good health. The source material was CD4+ T cells sorted from blood. The chain's CDR3 is CASSLWRSGHTGELFF. The CDR3, as DNA: TGTGCCAGCAGTTTATGGCGATCCGGGCACACCGGGGAGCTGTTTTTT.